The 20 T cell receptor beta chains reported below all come from one sample, sequenced in a study of identical twins' blood T cells. TCRdb re-derived calls from the 5' RACE reads in MiXCR, one entry per CDR3 protein. This repertoire shows around 380,000 distinct CDR3 sequences, under 30% found once; its top ten account for around 5.6%. Sequenced material: PBMCs. The receptors shown here come from a woman aged 18-55 years in good health.

This chain uses TRBV6-6 with TRBJ1-5; D perhaps matches TRBD1 (5 bases). Germline V gene sequence: CDR1 MNHNY, CDR2 SVGAGI (reference sequence). The CDR3 covers 14 residues. Trimming stripped 9 bases from V and 3 bases from J, with 15 bases between. The CDR3 here is CASHQGPHNQPQHF. The CDR3 DNA sequence: TGTGCCAGTCATCAGGGACCCCACAATCAGCCCCAGCATTTT.

This clonotype was seen more than once but under ten times. V and J are TRBV18 and TRBJ2-3; D might be TRBD2 (5 bases). Germline CDR1 and CDR2: KGHSH and LQKENI. Trimming took off 0 bases at V and 0 bases at J, with 10 bases between the two ends. This CDR3 is 16 amino acids long. In nucleotides, the CDR3 is TGTGCCAGCTCACCACCGGAGCGGCGTAGCACAGATACGCAGTATTTT. Translated, it gives CASSPPERRSTDTQYF.

This sequence joins TRBV12-3 or TRBV12-4 and TRBJ1-5, with a weak D call TRBD1 (5 bases). Trimming took off 7 bases at V and 0 bases at J, with 13 bases between the two ends. There are 15 residues in the CDR3. The CDR3 DNA sequence: TGTGCCAGCACCCTTCGGGGGGGTAGCAATCAGCCCCAGCATTTT. Translation: CASTLRGGSNQPQHF.

This clonotype was detected many times. The V and J genes are TRBV19 and TRBJ2-7, with D unclear. The CDR3 loop spans 15 amino acids. With 3 bases removed from V and 0 bases from J, the gap between germline ends came to 12 bases. Germline-derived CDR1 and CDR2 are LNHDA and SQIVND (reference sequence). CDR3 sequence (DNA): TGTGCCAGTAGTATCGGCAGCCTTAGCTCCTACGAGCAGTACTTC. Protein: CASSIGSLSSYEQYF.

A few counts support this clonotype. The chain has TRBV7-8 and TRBJ2-3; tentatively, D is TRBD1 (6 bases). The V gene lost 7 bases and the J gene lost 2 bases, with 31 bases spanning the gap. Germline V gene lookup returns CDR1 SGHVS and CDR2 FQNEAQ. The CDR3 is made up of 20 amino acids. CDR3 nucleotide sequence: TGTGCCAGCATCCTATTTCCAAAACTCGGGGAAGGGGGTGCCACAGATACGCAGTATTTT. This sequence encodes CASILFPKLGEGGATDTQYF. The full variable domain, with the rest looked up from reference TRBV7-8 and TRBJ2-3, is GAGVSQSPRYKVAKRGQDVALRCDPISGHVSLFWYQQALGQGPEFLTYFQNEAQLDKSGLPSDRFFAERPEGSVSTLKIQRTQQEDSAVYLCASILFPKLGEGGATDTQYFGPGTRLTVL.

The rearrangement uses TRBV5-1 and TRBJ1-2; unclear D gene. Trimming took off 0 bases at V and 11 bases at J, with 14 bases between the two ends. Per the germline V gene, CDR1 is SGHRS and CDR2 is YFSETQ. The CDR3 extends over 13 amino acids. The CDR3 DNA reads as TGCGCCAGCAGCTTGGCCGAGCCCCACAGATACACCTTC. Translating it yields CASSLAEPHRYTF.

As DNA, the CDR3 is TGTGCCACCAGCAGAGATAAGGGAGATAATTCACCCCTCCACTTT. It codes for CATSRDKGDNSPLHF. V and J are TRBV15 and TRBJ1-6; no firm D call. The CDR3 has 15 residues. The V end lost 0 bases, the J end lost 5 bases, and 8 bases lay between the germline ends. Germline CDR1 LNHNV, CDR2 YYDKDF (reference sequence).

This clonotype appeared a few times. The J gene is TRBJ2-1, the V gene TRBV7-9; weak D call: TRBD1 (5 bases). Germline CDR1 is SEHNR and CDR2 is FQNEAQ (reference sequence). CDR3 length equals 16 residues. V was cut by 4 bases and J by 7 bases, with 20 bases left in between. Here the CDR3 reads CASSSLTETSSNEQFF. CDR3 sequence (DNA): TGTGCCAGCAGCTCTTTGACAGAAACCTCCTCAAATGAGCAGTTCTTC.

The rearrangement joins TRBV12-3 or TRBV12-4 to TRBJ1-1; 7 bases are shared with TRBD1. The CDR3 covers 14 residues. The ends lost 4 bases at V and 5 bases at J; junction bases unmatched: 7. The CDR3 loop is CASSSREQGTEAFF. The CDR3 DNA reads as TGTGCCAGCAGTTCTAGGGAACAGGGGACTGAAGCTTTCTTT.

The chain couples TRBV10-3 to TRBJ2-3; D not certain. CDR3 length equals 15 residues. V dropped 2 bases and J dropped 2 bases, with 11 bases sitting between them. Germline V lookup: CDR1 ENHRY, CDR2 SYGVKD. The CDR3 spells CAISEHGEITDTQYF. As DNA, the CDR3 is TGTGCCATCAGTGAGCACGGAGAGATCACAGATACGCAGTATTTT.

The sample holds a few counts of this clonotype. The chain uses TRBV24-1 and TRBJ2-2, with unresolved D. Trimming took off 4 bases at V and 6 bases at J, with 14 bases between the two ends. Germline V gene lookup returns CDR1 KGHDR and CDR2 SFDVKD. The CDR3 is made up of 15 amino acids. The CDR3 region has the DNA TGTGCCACCAGTGACCCAACTCGGCCGCCCGGGGAGCTGTTTTTT. It is translated as CATSDPTRPPGELFF.

The gene calls are TRBV7-2 and TRBJ2-1; D unresolved. CDR1 is SGHTA and CDR2 is FQGNSA in the germline V gene. Trimming cost V 2 bases and J 0 bases, with 5 bases left between them. The CDR3 has 14 residues. The CDR3: CASSLNPSYNEQFF. As DNA, the CDR3 is TGTGCCAGCAGCTTAAACCCCTCCTACAATGAGCAGTTCTTC.

The chain links TRBV13 to TRBJ2-2; TRBD1 matches 9 bases. The CDR3 is 16 amino acids. Germline assignment: CDR1 PRHDT and CDR2 FYEKMQ (reference sequence). V was clipped by 5 bases and J by 6 bases; unmatched bases: 10. In DNA form, the CDR3 reads TGTGCCAGCAGCAAATACAGGGGGCAAGTTCCCGGGGAGCTGTTTTTT. Translation: CASSKYRGQVPGELFF.

V usage is TRBV20-1 and J usage is TRBJ1-5; 7 bases line up with TRBD1. Germline CDR1 and CDR2: DFQATT and SNEGSKA (reference sequence). The CDR3 length is 17 residues. J lost 0 bases, V lost 5 bases, and 13 bases had no gene match. CDR3 sequence reads: CSAPSDRGRRSNQPQHF. CDR3 coding DNA: TGCAGTGCTCCTTCTGATAGGGGGCGACGTAGCAATCAGCCCCAGCATTTT.

This clonotype was counted ten times or more. V and J are TRBV7-8 and TRBJ1-1; D might be TRBD1 (5 bases). The germline V gene encodes CDR1 SGHVS and CDR2 FQNEAQ. V was clipped by 5 bases and J by 11 bases, with 18 bases between them. The CDR3 covers 13 residues. CDR3 region: CASSPQGPKEAFF. In DNA, the CDR3 is TGTGCCAGCAGCCCCCAGGGACCTAAAGAGGCTTTCTTT. The variable domain in full, with the rest retrieved from reference TRBV7-8 and TRBJ1-1, is GAGVSQSPRYKVAKRGQDVALRCDPISGHVSLFWYQQALGQGPEFLTYFQNEAQLDKSGLPSDRFFAERPEGSVSTLKIQRTQQEDSAVYLCASSPQGPKEAFFGQGTRLTVV.

A remark on this clonotype: The junction differs from germline at one of its ends, possibly a read error. The rearrangement links TRBV7-9 to TRBJ1-6; D gene unclear. The CDR3 is made up of 14 amino acids. Germline assignment: CDR1 SEHNR and CDR2 FQNEAQ (reference sequence). CDR3 in amino acids: CANSSDWGNSPLHF. The CDR3 nucleotides are TGTGCCAACAGCTCGGACTGGGGTAATTCACCCCTCCACTTT.

The CDR3 region has the DNA TGCAGTGCTCTGGAGGGGGGCTACACCTTC. It specifies CSALEGGYTF. The J gene is TRBJ1-2, the V gene TRBV20-1; tentative D call: TRBD1 (5 bases). The CDR3 is 10 amino acids. CDR1 and CDR2 from the germline V gene are DFQATT and SNEGSKA (reference sequence). V lost 5 bases and J lost 8, with 9 bases in between.

This clonotype occurred a few times. V and J are TRBV7-9 and TRBJ1-1; possibly TRBD1 for D (5 bases). This CDR3 spans 13 amino acids. Germline values: CDR1 SEHNR, CDR2 FQNEAQ (reference sequence). V was cut by 5 bases and J by 7 bases, with 14 bases left in between. The CDR3 DNA reads as TGTGCCAGCAGCGGGGGTCCGGGACTTGAAGCTTTCTTT. It translates to CASSGGPGLEAFF.

The rearrangement links TRBV11-2 to TRBJ1-2, with D possibly matching TRBD1 (5 bases). The V and J ends lost 4 bases and 4 bases respectively, with 13 bases between them. Germline CDR1 SGHAT, CDR2 FQNNGV. The CDR3 totals 14 residues. Written as DNA, the CDR3 is TGTGCCAGCAGCTATCAGGGTGGAGGCTATGGCTACACCTTC. It encodes CASSYQGGGYGYTF.

The V and J genes are TRBV5-1 and TRBJ2-3; perhaps TRBD1 as D (6 bases). Trimming left V 0 bases short and J 2 bases short, with 10 bases between. Germline values: CDR1 SGHRS, CDR2 YFSETQ. CDR3 size: 15 residues. CDR3 loop: CASSLDRGITDTQYF. Here the CDR3 DNA reads TGCGCCAGCAGCTTGGATAGGGGGATCACAGATACGCAGTATTTT.